This T cell receptor beta chain was recorded in a study of blood T cell repertoires in COVID-19. Overall study context: Material from acute and convalescent COVID-19 was sourced from the United States, Italy and Spain. Nucleic acid was either cDNA or gDNA, and it came from T cells, B-cell-depleted T cells, or PBMCs.

The V and J ends lost 3 bases and 2 bases, in that order; junction bases with no gene match: 1. Germline lookup yields CDR1 LNHDA and CDR2 SQIVND (reference sequence). There are 13 residues in the CDR3. Only in-frame clones appear in the TCRdb table, and some are missing; sequencing was by immunoSEQ multiplex PCR. Of about 150,000 clones listed, around 85% are singletons. This clonotype was sampled from a man aged 60 to 75 with COVID-19, enrolled during active disease. The chain combines TRBV19 with TRBJ2-7; 7 bases are a match to TRBD1. Sequenced input: peripheral blood. DNA of the CDR3: TGTGCCAGTAGTATCGGGACAGCCTACGAGCAGTACTTC. It specifies CASSIGTAYEQYF.